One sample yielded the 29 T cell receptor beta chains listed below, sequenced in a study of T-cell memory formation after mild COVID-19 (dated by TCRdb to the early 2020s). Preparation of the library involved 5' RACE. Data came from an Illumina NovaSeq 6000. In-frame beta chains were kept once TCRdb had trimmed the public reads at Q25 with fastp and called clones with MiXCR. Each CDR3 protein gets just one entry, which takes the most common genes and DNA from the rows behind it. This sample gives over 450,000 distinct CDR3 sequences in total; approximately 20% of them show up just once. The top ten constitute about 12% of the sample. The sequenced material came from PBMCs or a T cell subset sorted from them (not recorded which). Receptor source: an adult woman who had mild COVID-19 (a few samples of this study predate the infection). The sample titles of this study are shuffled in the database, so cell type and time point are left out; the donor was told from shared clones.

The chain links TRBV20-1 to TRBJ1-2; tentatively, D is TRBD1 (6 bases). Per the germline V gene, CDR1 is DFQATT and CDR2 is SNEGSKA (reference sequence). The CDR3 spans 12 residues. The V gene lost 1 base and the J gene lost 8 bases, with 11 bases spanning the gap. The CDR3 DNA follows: TGCAGTGCTAGAGGTGGACAGTGCGGCTACACCTTC. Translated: CSARGGQCGYTF.

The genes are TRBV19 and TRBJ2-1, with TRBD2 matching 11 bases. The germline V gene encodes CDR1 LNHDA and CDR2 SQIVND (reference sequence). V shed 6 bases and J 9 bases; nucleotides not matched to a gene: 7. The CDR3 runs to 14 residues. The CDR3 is CASRNSGRGSEQFF. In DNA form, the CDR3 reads TGTGCCAGTAGGAATAGCGGGAGGGGGAGTGAGCAGTTCTTC.

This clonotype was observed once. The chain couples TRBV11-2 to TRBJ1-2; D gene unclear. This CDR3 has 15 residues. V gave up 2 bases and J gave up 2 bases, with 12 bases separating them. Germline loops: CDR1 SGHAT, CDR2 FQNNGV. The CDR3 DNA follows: TGTGCCAGCAGCTTAACCCGGGAAGCAAACTATGGCTACACCTTC. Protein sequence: CASSLTREANYGYTF.

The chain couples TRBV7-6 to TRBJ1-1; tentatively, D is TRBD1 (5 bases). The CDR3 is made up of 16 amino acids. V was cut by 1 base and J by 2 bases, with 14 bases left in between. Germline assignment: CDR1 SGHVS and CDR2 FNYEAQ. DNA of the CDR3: TGTGCCAGCAGCTTAGGGGGCGAGGGCTTAAACACTGAAGCTTTCTTT. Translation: CASSLGGEGLNTEAFF.

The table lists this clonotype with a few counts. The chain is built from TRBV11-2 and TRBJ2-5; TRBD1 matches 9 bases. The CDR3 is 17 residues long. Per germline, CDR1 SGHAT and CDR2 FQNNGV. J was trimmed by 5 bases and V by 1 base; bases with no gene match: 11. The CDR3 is CASSLGVRQGVRETQYF. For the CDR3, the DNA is TGTGCCAGCAGCTTAGGAGTGCGACAGGGGGTCAGGGAGACCCAGTACTTC. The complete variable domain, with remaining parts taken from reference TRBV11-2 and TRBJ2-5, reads EAGVAQSPRYKIIEKRQSVAFWCNPISGHATLYWYQQILGQGPKLLIQFQNNGVVDDSQLPKDRFSAERLKGVDSTLKIQPAKLEDSAVYLCASSLGVRQGVRETQYFGPGTRLLVL.

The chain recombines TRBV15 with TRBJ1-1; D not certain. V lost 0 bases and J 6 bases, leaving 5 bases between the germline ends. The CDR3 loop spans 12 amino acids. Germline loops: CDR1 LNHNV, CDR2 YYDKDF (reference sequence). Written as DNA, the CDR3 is TGTGCCACCAGCAGAGATCAGTCTGAAGCTTTCTTT. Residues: CATSRDQSEAFF.

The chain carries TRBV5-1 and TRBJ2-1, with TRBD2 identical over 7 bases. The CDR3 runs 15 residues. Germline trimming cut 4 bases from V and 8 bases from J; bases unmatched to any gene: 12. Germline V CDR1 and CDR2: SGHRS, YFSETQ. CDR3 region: CASSPQWEGSDEQFF. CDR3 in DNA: TGCGCCAGCAGCCCCCAATGGGAGGGTTCGGATGAGCAGTTCTTC. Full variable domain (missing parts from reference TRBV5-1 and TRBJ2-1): KAGVTQTPRYLIKTRGQQVTLSCSPISGHRSVSWYQQTPGQGLQFLFEYFSETQRNKGNFPGRFSGRQFSNSRSEMNVSTLELGDSALYLCASSPQWEGSDEQFFGPGTRLTVL.

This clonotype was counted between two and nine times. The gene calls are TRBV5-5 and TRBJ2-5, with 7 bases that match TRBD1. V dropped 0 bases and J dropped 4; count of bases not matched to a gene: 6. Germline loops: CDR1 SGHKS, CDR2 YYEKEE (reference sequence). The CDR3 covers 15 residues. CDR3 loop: CASSLATGPGETQYF. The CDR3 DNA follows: TGTGCCAGCAGCTTGGCGACAGGGCCCGGAGAGACCCAGTACTTC.

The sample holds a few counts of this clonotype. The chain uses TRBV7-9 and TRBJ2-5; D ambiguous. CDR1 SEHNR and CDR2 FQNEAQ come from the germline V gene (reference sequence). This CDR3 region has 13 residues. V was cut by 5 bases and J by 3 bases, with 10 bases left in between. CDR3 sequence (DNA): TGTGCCAGCAGCCCCCGGACGGAAGAGACCCAGTACTTC. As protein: CASSPRTEETQYF.

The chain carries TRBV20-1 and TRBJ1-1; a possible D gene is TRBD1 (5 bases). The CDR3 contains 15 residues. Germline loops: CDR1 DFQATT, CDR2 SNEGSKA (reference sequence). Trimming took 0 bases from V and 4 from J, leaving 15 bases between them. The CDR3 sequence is CSARDLRGDPTEAFF. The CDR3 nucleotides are TGCAGTGCTAGAGATCTACGGGGGGACCCCACTGAAGCTTTCTTT.

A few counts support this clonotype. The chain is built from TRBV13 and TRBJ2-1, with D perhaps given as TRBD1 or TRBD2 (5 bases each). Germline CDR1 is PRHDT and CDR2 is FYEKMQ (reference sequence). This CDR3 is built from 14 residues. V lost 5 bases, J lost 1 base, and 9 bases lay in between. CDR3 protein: CASSPGPSYNEQFF. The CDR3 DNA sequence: TGTGCCAGCAGCCCGGGACCATCCTACAATGAGCAGTTCTTC.

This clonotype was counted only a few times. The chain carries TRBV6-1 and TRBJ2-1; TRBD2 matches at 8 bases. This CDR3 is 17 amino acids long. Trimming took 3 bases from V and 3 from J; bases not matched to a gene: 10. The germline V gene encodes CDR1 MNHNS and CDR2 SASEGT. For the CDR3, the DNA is TGTGCCAGCAGTGAGGTTTGGGTAGCGGGGTACTACAATGAGCAGTTCTTC. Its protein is CASSEVWVAGYYNEQFF.

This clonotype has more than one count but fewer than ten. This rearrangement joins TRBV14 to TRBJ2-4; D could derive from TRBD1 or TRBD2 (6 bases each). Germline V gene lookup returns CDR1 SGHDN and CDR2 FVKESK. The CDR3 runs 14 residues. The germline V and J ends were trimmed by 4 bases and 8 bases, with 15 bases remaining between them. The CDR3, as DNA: TGTGCCAGCAGCCGAGCCGGAGGGGGTCACATTCAGTACTTC. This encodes CASSRAGGGHIQYF. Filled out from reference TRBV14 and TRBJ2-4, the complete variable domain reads EAGVTQFPSHSVIEKGQTVTLRCDPISGHDNLYWYRRVMGKEIKFLLHFVKESKQDESGMPNNRFLAERTGGTYSTLKVQPAELEDSGVYFCASSRAGGGHIQYFGAGTRLSVL.

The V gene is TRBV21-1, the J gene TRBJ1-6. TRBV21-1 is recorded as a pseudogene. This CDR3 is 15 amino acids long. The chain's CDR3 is CASSKARPYNSPLHF. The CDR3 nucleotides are TGTGCCAGCAGCAAAGCCAGGCCATATAATTCACCCCTCCACTTT.

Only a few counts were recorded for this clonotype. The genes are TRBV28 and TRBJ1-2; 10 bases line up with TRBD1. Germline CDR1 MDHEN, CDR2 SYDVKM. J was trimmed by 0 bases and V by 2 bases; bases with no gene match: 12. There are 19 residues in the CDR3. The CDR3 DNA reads TGTGCCAGCAGTTTAACGGGCCTAGAGACAGGGGGCCCTAACTATGGCTACACCTTC. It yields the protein CASSLTGLETGGPNYGYTF.

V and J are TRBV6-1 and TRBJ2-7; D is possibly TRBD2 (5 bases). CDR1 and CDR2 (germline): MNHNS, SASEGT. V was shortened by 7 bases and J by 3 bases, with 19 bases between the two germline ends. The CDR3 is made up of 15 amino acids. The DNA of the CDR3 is TGTGCCAGCACAACCCTTACGGGGATGAGCTACGAGCAGTACTTC. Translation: CASTTLTGMSYEQYF.

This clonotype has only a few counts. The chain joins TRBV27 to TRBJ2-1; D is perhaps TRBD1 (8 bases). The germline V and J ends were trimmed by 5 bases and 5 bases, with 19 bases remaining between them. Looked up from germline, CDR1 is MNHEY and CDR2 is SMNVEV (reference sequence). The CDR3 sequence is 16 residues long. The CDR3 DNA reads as TGTGCCAGCAGTCTACATCCCACAGGGGGGGACAATGAGCAGTTCTTC. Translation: CASSLHPTGGDNEQFF.

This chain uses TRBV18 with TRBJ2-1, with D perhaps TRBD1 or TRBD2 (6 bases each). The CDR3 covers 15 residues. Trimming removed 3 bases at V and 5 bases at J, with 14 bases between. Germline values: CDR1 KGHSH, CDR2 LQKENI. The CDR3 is CASSPSQGRHNEQFF. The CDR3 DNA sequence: TGTGCCAGCTCACCTTCCCAGGGGAGGCACAATGAGCAGTTCTTC. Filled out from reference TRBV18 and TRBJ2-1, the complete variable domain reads NAGVMQNPRHLVRRRGQEARLRCSPMKGHSHVYWYRQLPEEGLKFMVYLQKENIIDESGMPKERFSAEFPKEGPSILRIQQVVRGDSAAYFCASSPSQGRHNEQFFGPGTRLTVL.

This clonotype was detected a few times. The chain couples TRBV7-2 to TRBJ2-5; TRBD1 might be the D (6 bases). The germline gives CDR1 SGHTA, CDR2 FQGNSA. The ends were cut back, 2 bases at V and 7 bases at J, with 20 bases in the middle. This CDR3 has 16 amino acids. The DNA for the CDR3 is TGTGCCAGCAGCTTAACGACAGGAGGCGCAACCGGGACCCAGTACTTC. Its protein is CASSLTTGGATGTQYF.

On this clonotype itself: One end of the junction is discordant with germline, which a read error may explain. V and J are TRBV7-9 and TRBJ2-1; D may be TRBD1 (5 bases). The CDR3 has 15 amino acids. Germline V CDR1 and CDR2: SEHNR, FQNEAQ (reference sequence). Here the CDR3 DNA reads TGTGCCAGCAGCCCCAAGGGGTTCTCCCACAATGAGCAGTTCTTC. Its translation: CASSPKGFSHNEQFF.

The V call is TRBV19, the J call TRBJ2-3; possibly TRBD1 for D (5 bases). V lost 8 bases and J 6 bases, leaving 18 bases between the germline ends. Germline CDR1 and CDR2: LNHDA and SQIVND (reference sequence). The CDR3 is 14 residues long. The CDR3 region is CASRRDPLLDTQYF. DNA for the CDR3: TGTGCCAGTCGCAGGGATCCCCTTTTGGATACGCAGTATTTT.

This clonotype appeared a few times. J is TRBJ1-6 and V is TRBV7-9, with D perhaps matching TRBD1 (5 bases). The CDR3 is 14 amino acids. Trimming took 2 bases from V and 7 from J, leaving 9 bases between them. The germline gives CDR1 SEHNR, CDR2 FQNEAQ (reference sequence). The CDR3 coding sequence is TGTGCCAGCAGCTTACAGGAGGGGAATTCACCCCTCCACTTT. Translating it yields CASSLQEGNSPLHF.

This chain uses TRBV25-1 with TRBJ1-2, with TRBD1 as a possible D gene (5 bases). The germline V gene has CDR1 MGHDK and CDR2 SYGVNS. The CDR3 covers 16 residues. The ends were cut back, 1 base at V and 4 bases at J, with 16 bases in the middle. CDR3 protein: CASSESGRPLRYGYTF. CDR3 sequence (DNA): TGTGCCAGCAGTGAATCAGGGCGCCCTTTGCGCTATGGCTACACCTTC.

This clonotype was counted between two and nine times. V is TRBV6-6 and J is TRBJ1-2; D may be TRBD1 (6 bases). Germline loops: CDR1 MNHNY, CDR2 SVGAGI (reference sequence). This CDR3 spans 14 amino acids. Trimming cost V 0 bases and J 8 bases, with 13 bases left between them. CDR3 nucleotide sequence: TGTGCCAGCAGTTACTCGGACGGTGGGGGCGGCTACACCTTC. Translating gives CASSYSDGGGGYTF.

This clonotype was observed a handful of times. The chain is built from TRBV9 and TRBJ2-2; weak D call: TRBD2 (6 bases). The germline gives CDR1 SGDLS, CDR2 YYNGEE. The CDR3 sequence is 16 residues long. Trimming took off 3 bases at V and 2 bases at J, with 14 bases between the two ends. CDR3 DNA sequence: TGTGCCAGCAGCGCGCACGGCGGGACCAACACCGGGGAGCTGTTTTTT. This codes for CASSAHGGTNTGELFF.

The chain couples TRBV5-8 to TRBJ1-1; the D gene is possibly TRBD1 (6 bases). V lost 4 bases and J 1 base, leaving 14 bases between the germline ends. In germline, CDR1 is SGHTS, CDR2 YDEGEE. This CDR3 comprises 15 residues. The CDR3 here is CASSGRGHTNTEAFF. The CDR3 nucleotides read TGTGCCAGCAGCGGGCGGGGACACACGAACACTGAAGCTTTCTTT.

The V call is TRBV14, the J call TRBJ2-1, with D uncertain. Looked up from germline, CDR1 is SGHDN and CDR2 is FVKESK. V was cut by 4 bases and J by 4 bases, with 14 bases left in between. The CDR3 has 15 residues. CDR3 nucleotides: TGTGCCAGCAGCCCAGACTGGACCAAGTACAATGAGCAGTTCTTC. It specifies CASSPDWTKYNEQFF.

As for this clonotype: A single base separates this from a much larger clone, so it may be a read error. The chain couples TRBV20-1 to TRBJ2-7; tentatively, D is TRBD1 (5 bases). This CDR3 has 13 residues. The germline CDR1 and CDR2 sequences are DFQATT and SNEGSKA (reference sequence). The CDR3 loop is CSASHRIPYERYF. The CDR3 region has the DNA TGCAGTGCTAGTCACAGGATTCCCTACGAGCGGTACTTC.

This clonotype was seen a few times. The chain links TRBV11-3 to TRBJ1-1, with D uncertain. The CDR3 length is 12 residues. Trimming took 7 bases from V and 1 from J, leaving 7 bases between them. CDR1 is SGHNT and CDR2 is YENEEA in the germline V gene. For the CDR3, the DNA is TGTGCCAGCAACATCCAGAACACTGAAGCTTTCTTT. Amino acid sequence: CASNIQNTEAFF.